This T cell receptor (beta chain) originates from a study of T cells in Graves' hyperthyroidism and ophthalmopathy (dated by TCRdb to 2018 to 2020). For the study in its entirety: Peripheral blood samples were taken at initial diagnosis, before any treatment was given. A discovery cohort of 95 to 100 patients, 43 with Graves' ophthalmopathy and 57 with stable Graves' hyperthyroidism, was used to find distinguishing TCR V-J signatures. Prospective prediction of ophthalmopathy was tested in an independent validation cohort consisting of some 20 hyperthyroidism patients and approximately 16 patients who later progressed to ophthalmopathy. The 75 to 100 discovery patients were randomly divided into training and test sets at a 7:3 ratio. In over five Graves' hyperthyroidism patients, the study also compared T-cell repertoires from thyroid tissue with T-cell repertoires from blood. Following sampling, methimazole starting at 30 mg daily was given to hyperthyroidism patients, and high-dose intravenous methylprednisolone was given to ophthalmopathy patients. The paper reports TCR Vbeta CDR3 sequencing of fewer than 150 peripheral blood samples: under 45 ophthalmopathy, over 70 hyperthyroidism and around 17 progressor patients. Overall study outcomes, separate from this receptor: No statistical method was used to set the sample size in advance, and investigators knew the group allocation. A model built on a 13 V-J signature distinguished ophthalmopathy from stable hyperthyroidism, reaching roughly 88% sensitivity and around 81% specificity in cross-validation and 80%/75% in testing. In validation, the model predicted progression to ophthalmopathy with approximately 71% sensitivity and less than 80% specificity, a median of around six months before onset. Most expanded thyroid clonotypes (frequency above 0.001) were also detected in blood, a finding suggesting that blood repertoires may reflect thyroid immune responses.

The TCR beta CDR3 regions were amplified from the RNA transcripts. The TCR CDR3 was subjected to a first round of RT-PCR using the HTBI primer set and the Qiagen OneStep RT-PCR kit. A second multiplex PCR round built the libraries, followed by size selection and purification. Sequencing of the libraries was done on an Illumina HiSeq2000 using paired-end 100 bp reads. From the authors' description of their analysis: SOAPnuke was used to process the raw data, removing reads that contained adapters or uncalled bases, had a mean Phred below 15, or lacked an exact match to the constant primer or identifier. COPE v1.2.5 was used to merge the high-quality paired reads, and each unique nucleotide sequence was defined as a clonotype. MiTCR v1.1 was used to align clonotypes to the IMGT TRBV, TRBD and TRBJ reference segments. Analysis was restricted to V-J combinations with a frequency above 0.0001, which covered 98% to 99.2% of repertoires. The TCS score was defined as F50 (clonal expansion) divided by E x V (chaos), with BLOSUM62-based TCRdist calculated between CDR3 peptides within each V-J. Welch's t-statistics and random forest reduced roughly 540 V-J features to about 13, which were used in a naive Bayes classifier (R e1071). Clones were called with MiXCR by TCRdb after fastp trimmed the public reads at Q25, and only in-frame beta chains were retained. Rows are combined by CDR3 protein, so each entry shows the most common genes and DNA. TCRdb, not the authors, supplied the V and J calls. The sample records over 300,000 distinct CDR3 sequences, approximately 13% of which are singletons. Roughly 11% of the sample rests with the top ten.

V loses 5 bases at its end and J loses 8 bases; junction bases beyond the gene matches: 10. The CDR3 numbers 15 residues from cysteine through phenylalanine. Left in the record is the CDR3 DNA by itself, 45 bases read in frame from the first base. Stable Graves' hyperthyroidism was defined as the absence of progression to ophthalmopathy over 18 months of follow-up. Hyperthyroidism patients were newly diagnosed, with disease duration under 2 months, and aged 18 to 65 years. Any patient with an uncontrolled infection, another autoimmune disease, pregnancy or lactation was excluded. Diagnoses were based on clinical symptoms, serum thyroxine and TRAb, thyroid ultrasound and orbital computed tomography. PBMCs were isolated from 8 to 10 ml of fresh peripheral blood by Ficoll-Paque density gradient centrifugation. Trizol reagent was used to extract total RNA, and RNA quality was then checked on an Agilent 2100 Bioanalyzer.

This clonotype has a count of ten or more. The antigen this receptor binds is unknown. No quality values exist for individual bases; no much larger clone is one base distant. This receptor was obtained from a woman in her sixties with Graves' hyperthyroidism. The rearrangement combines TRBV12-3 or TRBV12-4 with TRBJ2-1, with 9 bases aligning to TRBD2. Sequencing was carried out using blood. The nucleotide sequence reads TGTGCCAGCAGTCCCTTCCGAGTAGCGGGGGATGAGCAGTTCTTC. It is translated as CASSPFRVAGDEQFF.